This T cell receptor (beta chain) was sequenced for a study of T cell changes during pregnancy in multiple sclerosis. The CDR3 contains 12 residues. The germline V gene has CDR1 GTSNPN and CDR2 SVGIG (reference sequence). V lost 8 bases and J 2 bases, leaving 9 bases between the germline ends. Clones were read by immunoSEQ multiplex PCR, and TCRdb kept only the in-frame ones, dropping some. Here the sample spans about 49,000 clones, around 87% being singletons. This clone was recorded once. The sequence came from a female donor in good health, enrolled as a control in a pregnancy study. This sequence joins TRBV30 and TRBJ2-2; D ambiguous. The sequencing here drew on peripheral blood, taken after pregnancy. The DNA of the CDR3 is TGTGCCCACGACATCAACACCGGGGAGCTGTTTTTT. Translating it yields CAHDINTGELFF.